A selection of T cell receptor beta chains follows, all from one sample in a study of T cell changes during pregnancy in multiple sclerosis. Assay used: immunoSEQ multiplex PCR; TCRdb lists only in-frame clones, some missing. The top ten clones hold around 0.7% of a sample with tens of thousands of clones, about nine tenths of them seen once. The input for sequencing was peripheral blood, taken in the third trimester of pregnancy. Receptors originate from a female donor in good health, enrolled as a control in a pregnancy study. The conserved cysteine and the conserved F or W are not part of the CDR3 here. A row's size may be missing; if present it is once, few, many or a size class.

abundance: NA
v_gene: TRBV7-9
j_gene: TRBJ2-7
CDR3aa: ASLGPYEQY

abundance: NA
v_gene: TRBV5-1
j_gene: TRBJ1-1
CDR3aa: ASSSPRQGGMNTEAF

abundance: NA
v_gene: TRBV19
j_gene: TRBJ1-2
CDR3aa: ASSMTELYGYT

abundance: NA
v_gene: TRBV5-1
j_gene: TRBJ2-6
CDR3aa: ASSLVVGANVLT

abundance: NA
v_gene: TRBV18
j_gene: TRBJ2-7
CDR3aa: ASSPEREVTYEQY

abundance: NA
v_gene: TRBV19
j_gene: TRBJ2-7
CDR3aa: ASSADRGPYEQY

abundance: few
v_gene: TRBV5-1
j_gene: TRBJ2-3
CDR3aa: ASSFSDSTDTQY

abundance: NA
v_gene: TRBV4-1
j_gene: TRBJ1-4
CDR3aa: ASHPTGGEKLF

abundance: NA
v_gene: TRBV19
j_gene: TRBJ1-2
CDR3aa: ASRRTGSNYGYT

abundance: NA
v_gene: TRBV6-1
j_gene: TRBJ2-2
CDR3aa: ASSAYSGGTGELF

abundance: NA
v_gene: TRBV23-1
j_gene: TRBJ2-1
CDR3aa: ASSQSRLVSSYNEQF

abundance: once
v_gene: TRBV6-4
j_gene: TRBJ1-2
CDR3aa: ASSYSGGSVDGYT

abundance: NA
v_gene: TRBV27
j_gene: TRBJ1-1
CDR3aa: ASSFSSGTEAF

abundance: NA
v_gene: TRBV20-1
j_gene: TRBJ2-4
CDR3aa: SARTGGIQY

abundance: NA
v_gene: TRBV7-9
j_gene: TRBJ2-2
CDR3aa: ASSVRTGEIGELF

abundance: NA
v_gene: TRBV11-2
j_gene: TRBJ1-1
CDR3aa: ASSLRGSNTEAF

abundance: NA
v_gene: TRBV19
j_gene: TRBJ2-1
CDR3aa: ATSPDSYNEQF

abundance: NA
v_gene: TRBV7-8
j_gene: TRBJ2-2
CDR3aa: ASSLAVHRATGELF

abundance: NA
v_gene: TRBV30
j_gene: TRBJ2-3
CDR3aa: AWTNRGTDTQY

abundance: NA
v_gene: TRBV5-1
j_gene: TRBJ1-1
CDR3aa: ASSLGGAANTEAF